Listed below are T cell receptor beta chains from one sample, sequenced in a study of T cell changes during pregnancy in multiple sclerosis. TCRdb's table, derived via immunoSEQ multiplex PCR, lists solely in-frame clones and lacks some. The sample shows over 45,000 clones, around 90% of them seen only once. The sequences come from CD4+ T cells from peripheral blood mononuclear cells, collected in the first trimester of pregnancy. These TCRs come from a female donor with multiple sclerosis, enrolled in a pregnancy study. Both conserved end residues are part of each CDR3. A D gene is named only where the DNA matches it firmly. Clone size is given for some rows only: seen once, a few or many times, or a class if the clone is expanded.

j_call cdr3_length clone_size v_call d_call cdr3_aa cdr3_nt
TRBJ1-1 13 - TRBV18 - CASSTTENTEAFF TGTGCCAGCTCAACGACAGAGAACACTGAAGCTTTCTTT
TRBJ1-2 14 - TRBV9 - CASSVVGDLAGYTF TGTGCCAGCAGCGTAGTAGGGGATCTGGCTGGCTACACCTTC
TRBJ1-3 16 - TRBV11-2 - CASSSPRGGSRNTIYF TGTGCCAGCAGCTCCCCTCGAGGGGGTTCGCGAAACACCATATATTTT
TRBJ1-6 14 - TRBV27 - CASSLGGNNSPLHF TGTGCCAGCAGTTTAGGGGGGAATAATTCACCCCTCCACTTT
TRBJ2-7 11 - TRBV10-3 - CAISDNYEQYF TGTGCCATCAGTGACAACTACGAGCAGTACTTC
TRBJ1-6 16 once TRBV9 - CASSEGGRRGNSPLHF TGTGCCAGCAGCGAGGGAGGACGCCGGGGGAATTCACCCCTCCACTTT
TRBJ2-5 18 - TRBV25-1 TRBD2 CASSEWGASGRVIETQYF TGTGCCAGCAGTGAATGGGGGGCTAGCGGGAGGGTTATTGAGACCCAGTACTTC
TRBJ2-3 16 once TRBV4-3 - CASSPQTVSSTDTQYF TGCGCCAGCAGCCCTCAGACAGTCTCTAGCACAGATACGCAGTATTTT
TRBJ1-2 18 - TRBV7-2 TRBD1 CASSSPDRRTGGSYGYTF TGTGCCAGCAGCTCACCCGACAGAAGGACAGGGGGAAGCTATGGCTACACCTTC
TRBJ1-4 15 - TRBV9 - CASSGGTRSNEKLFF TGTGCCAGCAGCGGAGGGACACGATCGAATGAAAAACTGTTTTTT
TRBJ2-5 14 - TRBV27 - CASSLDSFLETQYF -
TRBJ1-6 15 - TRBV30 - CAWSRDPAYDSPLHF TGTGCCTGGAGCCGGGATCCTGCTTATGATTCACCCCTCCACTTT
TRBJ1-3 14 - TRBV28 - CASSNQGSGNTIYF TGTGCCAGCTCGAATCAGGGATCAGGAAACACCATATATTTT
TRBJ2-2 18 - TRBV4-1 TRBD2 CASSQGPLAGGGTGELFF TGCGCCAGCAGCCAAGGTCCTCTAGCGGGAGGGGGCACCGGGGAGCTGTTTTTT
TRBJ2-2 16 - TRBV9 TRBD1 CASSGLPSGGTGELFF TGTGCCAGCAGCGGACTCCCATCAGGGGGCACCGGGGAGCTGTTTTTT
TRBJ2-5 15 - TRBV9 TRBD2 CASSVGNGGGETQYF TGTGCCAGCAGCGTAGGTAATGGGGGAGGGGAGACCCAGTACTTC
TRBJ1-1 13 - TRBV6-1 - CASSESGNTEAFF TGTGCCAGCAGTGAATCGGGGAACACTGAAGCTTTCTTT
TRBJ2-5 13 - TRBV6-6 - CASSSRGLETQYF TGTGCCAGCAGTTCCAGAGGGTTGGAGACCCAGTACTTC
TRBJ1-1 12 - TRBV6-1 - CASRDTGWLAFF TGTGCCAGCAGGGACACAGGGTGGTTAGCTTTCTTT
TRBJ2-5 13 - TRBV9 TRBD1 CASSAQGGETQYF TGTGCCAGCAGCGCACAGGGGGGAGAGACCCAGTACTTC
TRBJ1-2 17 - TRBV29-1 TRBD1 CSVEDLARQGAFYGYTF TGCAGCGTTGAAGATTTGGCGAGACAGGGGGCTTTCTATGGCTACACCTTC
TRBJ1-2 15 - TRBV30 - CAWSSPEAGADGYTF TGTGCCTGGAGTTCCCCGGAGGCAGGGGCCGATGGCTACACCTTC
TRBJ1-2 14 - TRBV9 TRBD1 CASSAVEGARGYTF TGTGCCAGCAGCGCCGTTGAGGGGGCAAGAGGCTACACCTTC
TRBJ2-7 11 - TRBV14 - CASSQWAEQYF TGTGCCAGCAGCCAATGGGCCGAGCAGTACTTC
TRBJ2-1 16 - TRBV2 TRBD2 CASSDLLAENYNEQFF TGTGCCAGCAGTGATTTACTAGCGGAAAACTACAATGAGCAGTTCTTC
TRBJ2-1 16 - TRBV19 TRBD2 CATSPGPGRGGYEQFF TGTGCGACTTCGCCAGGACCGGGCCGGGGGGGCTATGAGCAGTTCTTC
TRBJ2-6 16 - TRBV15 TRBD1 CATSRVTGPGANVLTF TGTGCCACCAGCAGGGTGACAGGGCCCGGGGCCAACGTCCTGACTTTC
TRBJ1-3 14 - TRBV6-5 TRBD1 CASYRGTSGNTIYF TGTGCCAGCTACAGGGGAACCTCTGGAAACACCATATATTTT
TRBJ2-7 15 - TRBV5-4 - CASSLEGNRQYEQYF TGTGCCAGCAGCTTGGAAGGCAACAGGCAGTACGAGCAGTACTTC
TRBJ2-1 15 - TRBV1 - CTSSQDPGFGVEQFF TGCACCAGCAGCCAAGATCCTGGCTTCGGGGTTGAGCAGTTCTTC
TRBJ2-7 14 - TRBV6-5 - CASSQTGRGVEQYF TGTGCCAGCAGTCAGACCGGCAGGGGGGTCGAGCAGTACTTC
TRBJ2-7 15 - TRBV15 TRBD1 CATSREGQMGYEQYF TGTGCCACCAGCAGAGAGGGACAGATGGGATACGAGCAGTACTTC
TRBJ2-7 15 - TRBV5-4 TRBD2 CASSLAGGLIGEQYF TGTGCCAGCAGCTTGGCGGGGGGGCTTATCGGCGAGCAGTACTTC
TRBJ1-1 15 once TRBV7-3 - CASSLGPGSGTEAFF TGTGCCAGCAGCTTAGGGCCAGGTTCTGGTACTGAAGCTTTCTTT
TRBJ1-6 15 - TRBV2 - CASTFGDSYNSPLHF TGTGCCAGCACCTTCGGGGATTCCTATAATTCACCCCTCCACTTT
TRBJ2-3 14 once TRBV29-1 - CSVEGRLATDTQYF TGCAGCGTTGAAGGAAGGCTAGCAACAGATACGCAGTATTTT
TRBJ2-1 19 - TRBV14 TRBD2 CASSQATSGRGSSYNEQFF TGTGCCAGCAGCCAAGCAACTAGCGGGAGGGGAAGCTCCTACAATGAGCAGTTCTTC
TRBJ2-7 17 - TRBV18 - CASSRDKRSRDSGEQYF TGTGCCAGCTCCCGCGACAAGCGATCAAGGGATTCGGGAGAGCAGTACTTC
TRBJ2-3 13 - TRBV6-6 - CAISRDLTDTQYF TGTGCCATCTCCAGGGATCTCACAGATACGCAGTATTTT
TRBJ2-1 13 - TRBV2 - CASSEGRLGEQFF TGTGCCAGCAGTGAAGGCAGGCTTGGTGAGCAGTTCTTC
TRBJ2-1 14 - TRBV5-1 TRBD1 CASSQGQDYNEQFF TGCGCCAGCAGCCAAGGACAGGACTACAATGAGCAGTTCTTC
TRBJ1-1 14 once TRBV7-3 - CASSLGGMATEAFF TGTGCCAGCAGCTTAGGGGGCATGGCCACTGAAGCTTTCTTT
TRBJ2-3 17 - TRBV10-1 TRBD1 CASSPSRGLPSTDTQYF TGCGCCAGCAGTCCCTCCAGGGGGCTACCTAGCACAGATACGCAGTATTTT
TRBJ2-3 17 - TRBV12-5 TRBD2 CASGLITSGASGDTQYF TGTGCTAGTGGTTTGATTACTAGCGGGGCCTCGGGAGATACGCAGTATTTT
TRBJ1-1 15 - TRBV28 - CASSLLTDLNTEAFF TGTGCCAGCAGTTTATTGACAGACTTGAACACTGAAGCTTTCTTT
TRBJ2-2 14 - TRBV2 TRBD1 CASSTDRGTGELFF TGTGCCAGCAGTACCGACAGGGGCACCGGGGAGCTGTTTTTT
TRBJ2-1 14 - TRBV11-3 - CASSLAGEDYEQFF TGTGCCAGCAGCTTAGCGGGGGAGGACTATGAGCAGTTCTTC
TRBJ1-1 13 - TRBV7-3 - CASSSTGNTEAFF TGTGCCAGCAGTTCAACAGGGAACACTGAAGCTTTCTTT
TRBJ2-3 17 once TRBV5-4 TRBD2 CASSAGLAGAYTDTQYF TGTGCCAGCAGCGCCGGACTAGCGGGAGCATACACAGATACGCAGTATTTT
TRBJ1-1 13 - TRBV12-5 - CASAPQGNTEAFF TGTGCTAGTGCTCCTCAGGGAAACACTGAAGCTTTCTTT
TRBJ1-2 16 - TRBV7-6 TRBD1 CASSTRTGRPGGGYTF TGTGCCAGCAGCACAAGGACAGGGCGGCCAGGGGGTGGCTACACCTTC